This TCR beta chain was documented in a study of blood T cells in healthy people across ages. Study-level findings and limits: PBMCs were not sorted, which prevented a conclusive comparison of naive versus antigen-experienced cells.

Germline CDR1 and CDR2: DFQATT and SNEGSKA (reference sequence). Trimming took 5 bases from V and 4 from J; bases not matched to a gene: 7. The CDR3 runs to 15 residues. For the second PCR, which ran for about 6 to 12 cycles, a sample-barcoded 5' primer and a J-beta primer mix were used. TCRdb processed the 5' RACE reads anew with MiXCR; each CDR3 protein has one entry. The sample lists 1.5 million to 2 million distinct CDR3 sequences, about 30% occurring once. Only a few counts were recorded for this clonotype. Its antigen remains unknown. The chain links TRBV20-1 to TRBJ2-1; 11 bases align to TRBD2. The clonotype was recovered from a woman aged 25 to 39 in good health. Sequencing was carried out using blood. The CDR3 reads CSAPGASGGYNEQFF. CDR3 DNA: TGCAGTGCTCCAGGGGCTAGCGGGGGGTACAATGAGCAGTTCTTC.